This T cell receptor (beta chain) was profiled in a study of blood T cells in healthy people across ages. Next came a second PCR, run for about 6 to 11 cycles, which used a sample-barcoded 5' primer along with a J-beta primer mix. TCRdb analysed the 5' RACE reads with MiXCR anew, one entry per CDR3 protein. Here the sample spans some 1.6 million distinct CDR3 sequences, about 31% being singletons. This clonotype was observed a handful of times. Its antigen is not identified. Overall study results and limits: Older age coincided with a roughly linear decline in TCR beta diversity per million T cells.

The sequence was obtained from a woman in her thirties in good health. Material: blood.

This CDR3 reads CASSSASGIEQYF. CDR3 DNA: TGTGCCAGCAGTTCGGCTAGCGGGATAGAGCAGTACTTC. J is TRBJ2-7 and V is TRBV27, with TRBD2 matching over 9 bases. Germline V gives CDR1 MNHEY, CDR2 SMNVEV (reference sequence). The CDR3 sequence is 13 residues long. J lost 7 bases, V lost 4 bases, and 5 bases had no gene match.